This T cell receptor beta chain was obtained from a study of blood T cell repertoires in COVID-19. Across the whole study: The United States, Italy and Spain provided the acute and convalescent COVID-19 samples. Sample material is recorded as cDNA or gDNA derived from T cells, B-cell-depleted T cells, or PBMCs.

CDR1 is SGHRS, CDR2 YFSETQ, per germline. This CDR3 spans 13 amino acids. J lost 3 bases, V lost 6 bases, and 6 bases had no gene match. TCRdb's table, derived via immunoSEQ multiplex PCR, lists solely in-frame clones and lacks some. The repertoire includes approximately 310,000 clones, about nine tenths of them detected once, and 1% sits in the top ten. The source is a man aged 50 to 60 with active or convalescent COVID-19. The chain couples TRBV5-1 to TRBJ2-7; 7 positions agree with TRBD1. The sample taken for sequencing was peripheral blood. CDR3 nucleotide sequence: TGCGCCAGCAACCTCGGGGACAGCTACGAGCAGTACTTC. Its protein product is CASNLGDSYEQYF.